This entry lists 12 T cell receptor beta chains sequenced from one sample in a study of cytomegalovirus exposure and HLA in healthy donors. PCR primers comprised 60 Vbeta and 13 Jbeta primers. Method: immunoSEQ multiplex PCR; TCRdb's copy keeps in-frame clones and lacks some. Seen here are 150,000 to 200,000 clones, around 74% observed once, and the top ten hold about 2.9%. Sequencing was done on a sample of PBMCs. The receptors were sampled from a female donor in good health and CMV-seronegative.

The chain uses TRBV5-1 and TRBJ2-5; tentative D call: TRBD1 (5 bases). Trimming stripped 4 bases from V and 2 bases from J, with 12 bases between. The CDR3 length is 14 residues. Germline V gives CDR1 SGHRS, CDR2 YFSETQ. This chain's CDR3 is CASSPDSRQETQYF. For the CDR3, the DNA is TGCGCCAGCAGCCCCGACAGCCGGCAAGAGACCCAGTACTTC.

There are a few counts of this clone. J is TRBJ2-3 and V is TRBV2; 11 nucleotides match TRBD2. This CDR3 has 17 residues. Looked up from germline, CDR1 is SNHLY and CDR2 is FYNNEI. The J segment lost 2 bases and the V segment lost 6 bases, leaving 10 bases of the junction unmatched. CDR3 loop: CASRGGTSGPITDTQYF. The CDR3 nucleotides read TGTGCCAGCAGAGGAGGGACTAGCGGACCCATCACAGATACGCAGTATTTT.

In its sample, this clone was seen a few times. The rearrangement uses TRBV28 and TRBJ1-5; 8 positions agree with TRBD1. The CDR3 spans 14 residues. The V gene end was trimmed by 5 bases and the J gene end by 5 bases; junction bases not matched to a gene: 5. Germline values: CDR1 MDHEN, CDR2 SYDVKM. In DNA, the CDR3 is TGTGCCAGCAGTCCAACCAGGGGGCATCAGCCCCAGCATTTT. Amino acid sequence: CASSPTRGHQPQHF.

This clone has a handful of counts. This chain links TRBV11-1 with TRBJ2-1; TRBD2 agrees at 9 bases. The CDR3 is 15 residues long. V was pared by 0 bases and J by 9 bases, with 6 bases of the junction left unmatched. The germline V gene encodes CDR1 SGHAT and CDR2 FQDESV (reference sequence). The CDR3 DNA reads as TGTGCCAGCAGCTTAGCGCGCGGGGGGGCTAGTGAGCAGTTCTTC. Protein: CASSLARGGASEQFF.

The V gene is TRBV6-6, the J gene TRBJ2-5; TRBD1 is a possible D gene (6 bases). The germline gives CDR1 MNHNY, CDR2 SVGAGI (reference sequence). V lost 0 bases and J lost 2, with 7 bases in between. The CDR3 totals 14 residues. CDR3 region: CASSYSGQQETQYF. CDR3 bases: TGTGCCAGCAGTTACTCGGGACAACAAGAGACCCAGTACTTC.

The chain combines TRBV18 with TRBJ2-5; a possible D gene is TRBD2 (6 bases). The ends were cut back, 6 bases at V and 5 bases at J, with 10 bases in the middle. The germline V gene encodes CDR1 KGHSH and CDR2 LQKENI. The CDR3 length is 12 residues. CDR3 in DNA: TGTGCCAGCTCCACCCGGGGGGAGACCCAGTACTTC. It codes for CASSTRGETQYF. Supplemented by reference TRBV18 and TRBJ2-5, the full variable domain reads NAGVMQNPRHLVRRRGQEARLRCSPMKGHSHVYWYRQLPEEGLKFMVYLQKENIIDESGMPKERFSAEFPKEGPSILRIQQVVRGDSAAYFCASSTRGETQYFGPGTRLLVL.

The table lists this clone with a few counts. The chain recombines TRBV4-3 with TRBJ2-1; 10 nucleotides line up with TRBD2. The germline gives CDR1 LGHNA, CDR2 YSLEER. The CDR3 has 16 residues. With V trimmed by 1 base and J by 4 bases, 4 bases remained unmatched. For the CDR3, the DNA is TGCGCCAGCAGCCAAGTTTTAGCGGGGGGTTACAATGAGCAGTTCTTC. Encoded protein: CASSQVLAGGYNEQFF.

This chain uses TRBV28 with TRBJ2-3; D gene ambiguous. The CDR3 length is 12 residues. V was trimmed by 6 bases and J by 2 bases, leaving 6 bases between them. Looked up from germline, CDR1 is MDHEN and CDR2 is SYDVKM. The CDR3 protein is CASSEVTDTQYF. CDR3 bases: TGTGCCAGCAGCGAGGTCACAGATACGCAGTATTTT.

The rearrangement uses TRBV18 and TRBJ1-2, with 8 bases fitting TRBD1. The length of the CDR3 is 16 residues. V lost 3 bases and J lost 4; bases outside the gene matches: 10. The germline gives CDR1 KGHSH, CDR2 LQKENI. The chain's CDR3 is CASSPSGGQVFYGYTF. The CDR3 DNA reads as TGTGCCAGCTCACCGTCGGGGGGACAGGTGTTCTATGGCTACACCTTC.

The J gene is TRBJ1-3, the V gene TRBV7-6; D may be TRBD1 (5 bases). CDR3 length: 15 residues. The ends were cut back, 6 bases at V and 7 bases at J, with 19 bases in the middle. CDR1 is SGHVS and CDR2 is FNYEAQ in the germline V gene. CDR3: CASSSGFDSGNTIYF. CDR3 in DNA: TGTGCCAGCAGTTCTGGCTTTGACAGTGGGAACACCATATATTTT.

This clone appeared a few times. The chain links TRBV11-2 to TRBJ1-2; D is uncertain. Trimming left V 2 bases short and J 6 bases short, with 28 bases between. This CDR3 has 19 amino acids. CDR1 and CDR2 (germline): SGHAT, FQNNGV. DNA of the CDR3: TGTGCCAGCAGCTTACTAAGACGGTCTCGGTTGAATCGGGATCATGGCTACACCTTC. As protein: CASSLLRRSRLNRDHGYTF.

The V and J genes are TRBV6-5 and TRBJ2-7; the match to TRBD1 covers 9 bases. Germline CDR1 reads MNHEY; CDR2 reads SVGAGI. There are 13 residues in the CDR3. V lost 6 bases, J lost 1 base, and 1 base stayed unmatched. CDR3 bases: TGTGCCAGCAGACAGGGGGCGTCCTACGAGCAGTACTTC. This codes for CASRQGASYEQYF.